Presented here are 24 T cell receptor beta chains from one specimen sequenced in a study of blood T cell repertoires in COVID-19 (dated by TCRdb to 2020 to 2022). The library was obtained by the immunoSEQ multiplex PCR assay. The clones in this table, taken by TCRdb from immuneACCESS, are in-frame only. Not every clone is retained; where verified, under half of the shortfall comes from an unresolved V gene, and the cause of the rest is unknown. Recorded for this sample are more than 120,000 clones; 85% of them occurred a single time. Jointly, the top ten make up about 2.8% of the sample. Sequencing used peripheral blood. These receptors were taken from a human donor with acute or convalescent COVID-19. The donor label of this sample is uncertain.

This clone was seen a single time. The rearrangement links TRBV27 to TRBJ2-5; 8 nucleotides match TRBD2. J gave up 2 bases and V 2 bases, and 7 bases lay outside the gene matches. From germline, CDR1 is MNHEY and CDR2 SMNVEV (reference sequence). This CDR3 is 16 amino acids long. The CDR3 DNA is TGTGCCAGCAGTTTACTTAGCGGGGCTACACAAGAGACCCAGTACTTC. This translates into CASSLLSGATQETQYF.

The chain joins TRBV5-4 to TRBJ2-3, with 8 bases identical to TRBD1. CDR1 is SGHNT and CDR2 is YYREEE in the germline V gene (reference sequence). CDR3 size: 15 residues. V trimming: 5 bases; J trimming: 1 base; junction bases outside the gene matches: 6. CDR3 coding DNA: TGTGCCAGCAGAGAAAAGACAGGGGGCACAGATACGCAGTATTTT. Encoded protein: CASREKTGGTDTQYF. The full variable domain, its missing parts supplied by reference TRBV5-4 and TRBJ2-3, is ETGVTQSPTHLIKTRGQQVTLRCSSQSGHNTVSWYQQALGQGPQFIFQYYREEENGRGNFPPRFSGLQFPNYSSELNVNALELDDSALYLCASREKTGGTDTQYFGPGTRLTVL.

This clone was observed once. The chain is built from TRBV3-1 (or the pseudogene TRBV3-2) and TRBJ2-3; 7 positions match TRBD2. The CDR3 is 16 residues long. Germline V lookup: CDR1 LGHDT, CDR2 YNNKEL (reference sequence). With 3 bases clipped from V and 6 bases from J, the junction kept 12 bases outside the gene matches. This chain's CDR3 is CASSQGRDYLSDTQYF. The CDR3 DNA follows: TGTGCCAGCAGCCAGGGCCGGGACTATTTATCGGATACGCAGTATTTT.

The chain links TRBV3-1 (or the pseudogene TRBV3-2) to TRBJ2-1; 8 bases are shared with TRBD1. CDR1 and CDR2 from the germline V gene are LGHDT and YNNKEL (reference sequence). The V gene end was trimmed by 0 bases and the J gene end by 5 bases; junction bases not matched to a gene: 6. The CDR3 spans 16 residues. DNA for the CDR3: TGTGCCAGCAGCCAAGAGGAGACAGGGGAGAACAATGAGCAGTTCTTC. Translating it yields CASSQEETGENNEQFF.

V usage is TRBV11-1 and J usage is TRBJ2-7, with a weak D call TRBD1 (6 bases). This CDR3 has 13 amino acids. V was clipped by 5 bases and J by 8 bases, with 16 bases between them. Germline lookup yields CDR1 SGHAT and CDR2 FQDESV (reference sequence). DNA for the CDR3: TGTGCCAGCAGCCCCTCGAGGGGGACCCAGCAGTACGTC. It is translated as CASSPSRGTQQYV.

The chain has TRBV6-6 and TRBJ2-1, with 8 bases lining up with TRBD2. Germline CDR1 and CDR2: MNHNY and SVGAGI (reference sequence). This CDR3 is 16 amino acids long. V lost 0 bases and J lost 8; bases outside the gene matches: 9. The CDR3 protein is CASSYSRGLGADEQFF. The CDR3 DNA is TGTGCCAGCAGTTACTCTCGGGGACTAGGGGCGGATGAGCAGTTCTTC.

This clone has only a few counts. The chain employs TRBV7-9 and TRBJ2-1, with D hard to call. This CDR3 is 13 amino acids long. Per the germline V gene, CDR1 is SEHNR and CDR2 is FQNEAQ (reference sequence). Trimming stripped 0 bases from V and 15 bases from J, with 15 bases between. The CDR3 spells CASSLARQRSWFF. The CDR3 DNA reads TGTGCCAGCAGCTTAGCGAGACAACGTTCGTGGTTCTTC.

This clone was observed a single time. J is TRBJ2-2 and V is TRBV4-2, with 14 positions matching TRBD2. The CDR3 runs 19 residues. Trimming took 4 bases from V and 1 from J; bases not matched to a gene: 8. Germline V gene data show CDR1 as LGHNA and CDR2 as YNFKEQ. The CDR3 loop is CASSLSGTSGSKNTGELFF. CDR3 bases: TGTGCCAGCAGCCTATCCGGGACTAGCGGGAGTAAGAACACCGGGGAGCTGTTTTTT.

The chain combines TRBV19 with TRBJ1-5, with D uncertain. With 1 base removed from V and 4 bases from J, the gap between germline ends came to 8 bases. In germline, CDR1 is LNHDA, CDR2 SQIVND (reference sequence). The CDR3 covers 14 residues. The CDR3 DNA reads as TGTGCCAGTAGTATAGTGTCGGGGAATCAGCCCCAGCATTTT. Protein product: CASSIVSGNQPQHF.

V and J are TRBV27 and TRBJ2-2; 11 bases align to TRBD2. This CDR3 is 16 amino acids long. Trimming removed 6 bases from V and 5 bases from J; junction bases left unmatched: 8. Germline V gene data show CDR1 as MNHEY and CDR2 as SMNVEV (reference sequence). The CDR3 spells CASSLSGRAGTGELFF. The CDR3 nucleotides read TGTGCCAGCAGCCTTAGCGGGAGGGCCGGGACCGGGGAGCTGTTTTTT.

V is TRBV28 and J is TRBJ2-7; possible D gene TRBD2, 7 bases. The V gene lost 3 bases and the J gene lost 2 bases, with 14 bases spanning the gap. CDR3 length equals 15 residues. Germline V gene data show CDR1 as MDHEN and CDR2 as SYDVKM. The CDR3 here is CASSLEGGPTYEQYF. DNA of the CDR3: TGTGCCAGCAGTTTGGAGGGGGGGCCCACCTACGAGCAGTACTTC.

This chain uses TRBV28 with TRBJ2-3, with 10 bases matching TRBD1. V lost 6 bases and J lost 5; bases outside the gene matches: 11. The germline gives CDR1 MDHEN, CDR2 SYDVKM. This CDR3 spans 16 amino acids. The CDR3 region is CASRAGTGAQGDTQYF. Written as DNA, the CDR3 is TGTGCCAGCAGGGCGGGGACAGGGGCGCAGGGAGATACGCAGTATTTT. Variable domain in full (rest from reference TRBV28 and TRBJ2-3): DVKVTQSSRYLVKRTGEKVFLECVQDMDHENMFWYRQDPGLGLRLIYFSYDVKMKEKGDIPEGYSVSREKKERFSLILESASTNQTSMYLCASRAGTGAQGDTQYFGPGTRLTVL.

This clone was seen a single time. CDR3 nucleotide sequence: TGCGCCAGCAGGCCCGACAGTCTTAGCACAGATACGCAGTATTTT. Amino acids: CASRPDSLSTDTQYF. The gene calls are TRBV5-1 and TRBJ2-3, with a weak D call TRBD1 (5 bases). The CDR3 loop spans 15 amino acids. The germline V gene encodes CDR1 SGHRS and CDR2 YFSETQ. The ends were cut back, 5 bases at V and 0 bases at J, with 13 bases in the middle.

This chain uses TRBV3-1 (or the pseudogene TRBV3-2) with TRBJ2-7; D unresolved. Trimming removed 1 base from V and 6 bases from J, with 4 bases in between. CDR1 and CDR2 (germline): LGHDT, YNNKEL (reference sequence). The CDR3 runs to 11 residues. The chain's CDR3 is CASSQGLEQYF. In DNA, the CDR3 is TGTGCCAGCAGCCAAGGGCTCGAGCAGTACTTC.

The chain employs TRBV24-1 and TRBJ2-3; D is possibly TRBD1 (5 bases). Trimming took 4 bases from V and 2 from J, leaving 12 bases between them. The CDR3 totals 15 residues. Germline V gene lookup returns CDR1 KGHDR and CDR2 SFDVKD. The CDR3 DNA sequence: TGTGCCACCAGTGACTCTGACAGTTACACAGATACGCAGTATTTT. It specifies CATSDSDSYTDTQYF.

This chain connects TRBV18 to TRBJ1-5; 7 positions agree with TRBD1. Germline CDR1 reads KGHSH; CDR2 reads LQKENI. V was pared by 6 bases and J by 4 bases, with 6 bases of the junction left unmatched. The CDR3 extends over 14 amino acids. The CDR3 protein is CASSRQGENQPQHF. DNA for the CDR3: TGTGCCAGCTCCCGCCAGGGGGAGAATCAGCCCCAGCATTTT.

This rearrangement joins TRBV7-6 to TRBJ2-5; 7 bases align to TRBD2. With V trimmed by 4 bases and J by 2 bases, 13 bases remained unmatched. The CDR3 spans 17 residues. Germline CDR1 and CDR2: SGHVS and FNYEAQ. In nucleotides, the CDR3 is TGTGCCAGCAGCTCTCTTAGGGGAGGACTAGGGCAAGAGACCCAGTACTTC. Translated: CASSSLRGGLGQETQYF. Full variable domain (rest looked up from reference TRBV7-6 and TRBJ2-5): GAGVSQSPRYKVTKRGQDVALRCDPISGHVSLYWYRQALGQGPEFLTYFNYEAQQDKSGLPNDRFSAERPEGSISTLTIQRTEQRDSAMYRCASSSLRGGLGQETQYFGPGTRLLVL.

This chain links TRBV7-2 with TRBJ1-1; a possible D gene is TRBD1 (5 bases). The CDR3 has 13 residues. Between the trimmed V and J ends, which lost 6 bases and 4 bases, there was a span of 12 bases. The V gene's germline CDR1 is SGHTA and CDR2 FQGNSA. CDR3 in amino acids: CASSAVGGTEAFF. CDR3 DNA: TGTGCCAGCAGTGCTGTGGGGGGCACTGAAGCTTTCTTT.

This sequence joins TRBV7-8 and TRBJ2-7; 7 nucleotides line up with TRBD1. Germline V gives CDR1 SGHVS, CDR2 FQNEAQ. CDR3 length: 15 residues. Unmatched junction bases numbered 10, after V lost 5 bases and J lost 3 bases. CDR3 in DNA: TGTGCCAGCAGCGGACAGGAGATAAGAAACTACGAGCAGTACTTC. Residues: CASSGQEIRNYEQYF.

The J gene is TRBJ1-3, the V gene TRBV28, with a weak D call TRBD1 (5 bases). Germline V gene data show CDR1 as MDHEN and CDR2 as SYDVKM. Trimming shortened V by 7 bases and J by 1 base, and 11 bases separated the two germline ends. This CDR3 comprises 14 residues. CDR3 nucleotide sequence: TGTGCCAGCAATACGCAGGGATCTGGAAACACCATATATTTT. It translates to CASNTQGSGNTIYF.

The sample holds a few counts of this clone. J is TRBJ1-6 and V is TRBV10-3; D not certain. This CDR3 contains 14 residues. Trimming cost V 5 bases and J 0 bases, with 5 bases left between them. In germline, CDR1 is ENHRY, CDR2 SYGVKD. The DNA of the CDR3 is TGTGCCATCAGTTCGAGCTCCTATAATTCACCCCTCCACTTT. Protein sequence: CAISSSSYNSPLHF.

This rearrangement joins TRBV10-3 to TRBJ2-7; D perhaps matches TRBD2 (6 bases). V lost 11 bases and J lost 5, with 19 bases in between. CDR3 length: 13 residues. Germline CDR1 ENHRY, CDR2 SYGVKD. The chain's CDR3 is CASRNGGSHEQYF. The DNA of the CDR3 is TGTGCCTCGAGAAATGGGGGGTCTCACGAGCAGTACTTC.

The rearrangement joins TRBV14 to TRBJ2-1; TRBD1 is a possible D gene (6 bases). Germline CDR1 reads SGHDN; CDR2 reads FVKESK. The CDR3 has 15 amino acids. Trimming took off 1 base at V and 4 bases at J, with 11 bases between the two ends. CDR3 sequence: CASSQGTEQYNEQFF. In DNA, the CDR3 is TGTGCCAGCAGCCAAGGGACAGAGCAATACAATGAGCAGTTCTTC.

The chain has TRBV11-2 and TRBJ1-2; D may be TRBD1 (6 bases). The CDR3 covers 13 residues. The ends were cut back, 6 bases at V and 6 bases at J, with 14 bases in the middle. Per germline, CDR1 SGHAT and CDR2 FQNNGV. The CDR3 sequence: CASSKTGLDGYTF. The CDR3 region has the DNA TGTGCCAGCAGTAAAACAGGGTTGGATGGCTACACCTTC.